These 23 T cell receptor beta chains originate from one sample sequenced in a study of monozygotic twins with inflammatory bowel disease. From its re-call of the 5' RACE reads, TCRdb lists each CDR3 protein once, without DNA. The sample table sets out nearly 450,000 distinct CDR3 sequences. The sequenced material came from blood. The receptors were sampled from a human donor with ulcerative colitis or Crohn's disease, or a healthy co-twin of an affected twin (not recorded which).

The chain combines TRBV6-1 with TRBJ2-7; lacking DNA, the TRBD1 call made by TCRdb goes unchecked. There are 14 residues in the CDR3. CDR1 and CDR2 (germline): MNHNS, SASEGT. The CDR3 reads CASKAAGGVYEQYF.

This chain uses TRBV5-4 with TRBJ2-1; checking the TCRdb D call of TRBD1 is not possible without DNA. The CDR3 runs to 14 residues. Germline assignment: CDR1 SGHNT and CDR2 YYREEE (reference sequence). CDR3 in amino acids: CASSLRTGENEQFF.

This chain uses TRBV27 with TRBJ1-1; the TRBD1 assignment by TCRdb is unverifiable without DNA. CDR1 and CDR2 from the germline V gene are MNHEY and SMNVEV (reference sequence). The CDR3 contains 13 residues. The CDR3: CASSLNQGTEAFF.

The chain employs TRBV5-1 and TRBJ2-6. The CDR3 spans 17 residues. Looked up from germline, CDR1 is SGHRS and CDR2 is YFSETQ. CDR3 region: CASSLGSSVSGANVLTF.

The chain uses TRBV5-6 and TRBJ2-7; the TRBD2 assignment by TCRdb is unverifiable without DNA. The V gene's germline CDR1 is SGHDT and CDR2 YYEEEE. The CDR3 runs 13 residues. The CDR3 loop is CASSLEERDEQYF.

The rearrangement joins TRBV7-3 to TRBJ1-2; the TCRdb call, TRBD1, lacks DNA for checking. This CDR3 has 15 amino acids. CDR1 and CDR2 from the germline V gene are SGHTA and FQGTGA. The CDR3 reads CASSSSTGTQEGYTF.

CDR3: CASSYTGNRGGYGYTF. V usage is TRBV5-1 and J usage is TRBJ1-2; TCRdb names TRBD1, which stays unverified in the absence of DNA. The CDR3 extends over 16 amino acids. Looked up from germline, CDR1 is SGHRS and CDR2 is YFSETQ.

The CDR3 sequence is CASSYTAGGPYNEQFF. The chain links TRBV6-2 or TRBV6-3 to TRBJ2-1; TCRdb designates TRBD2, a call that cannot be tested without DNA. The CDR3 covers 16 residues. CDR1 and CDR2 (germline): MNHEY, SVGEGT.

The chain combines TRBV5-1 with TRBJ1-1; the D call from TCRdb, TRBD1, cannot be confirmed without DNA. Germline assignment: CDR1 SGHRS and CDR2 YFSETQ. The CDR3 length is 14 residues. The CDR3 protein is CASRTSTVNTEAFF. The variable domain in full, with the rest retrieved from reference TRBV5-1 and TRBJ1-1, is KAGVTQTPRYLIKTRGQQVTLSCSPISGHRSVSWYQQTPGQGLQFLFEYFSETQRNKGNFPGRFSGRQFSNSRSEMNVSTLELGDSALYLCASRTSTVNTEAFFGQGTRLTVV.

The V gene is TRBV5-1, the J gene TRBJ2-1; the D call from TCRdb, TRBD1, cannot be confirmed without DNA. CDR3 size: 17 residues. Germline V gene sequence: CDR1 SGHRS, CDR2 YFSETQ. The CDR3 here is CASSLGLSTGGYNEQFF.

The rearrangement links TRBV5-1 to TRBJ2-3; checking the TCRdb D call of TRBD1 is not possible without DNA. The CDR3 covers 14 residues. Germline lookup yields CDR1 SGHRS and CDR2 YFSETQ. The CDR3 reads CASSGTGATDTQYF.

The chain combines TRBV15 with TRBJ1-1. Germline V gene data show CDR1 as LNHNV and CDR2 as YYDKDF (reference sequence). The CDR3 is made up of 15 amino acids. This CDR3 is CATSRDDLPNTEAFF.

This chain joins TRBV4-2 and TRBJ1-4; TCRdb proposes TRBD1, but this gene call is untestable without DNA. The length of the CDR3 is 16 residues. CDR1 is LGHNA, CDR2 YNFKEQ, per germline. CDR3 amino acids: CASSQGAGTRGEKLFF.

This CDR3 is CSASRPSGSSTDTQYF. The rearrangement uses TRBV20-1 and TRBJ2-3; TCRdb's assignment of TRBD2 cannot be checked, as there is no DNA. Germline V lookup: CDR1 DFQATT, CDR2 SNEGSKA (reference sequence). The CDR3 is made up of 16 amino acids.

The V call is TRBV5-1, the J call TRBJ2-1; TCRdb's D gene call, TRBD1, goes unchecked for lack of DNA. This CDR3 is 14 amino acids long. Germline V lookup: CDR1 SGHRS, CDR2 YFSETQ. Here the CDR3 reads CASSGQGAGDEQFF.

The chain has TRBV5-1 and TRBJ1-3. The CDR3 consists of 14 residues. Germline CDR1 and CDR2: SGHRS and YFSETQ. This CDR3 is CASSDVSSGNTIYF.

The rearrangement joins TRBV20-1 to TRBJ2-2; as DNA is missing, the TRBD1 call by TCRdb cannot be tested. The CDR3 loop spans 15 amino acids. CDR1 is DFQATT and CDR2 is SNEGSKA in the germline V gene (reference sequence). This CDR3 reads CSASDASGVTGELFF.

V is TRBV7-2 and J is TRBJ2-7. The CDR3 covers 11 residues. Germline assignment: CDR1 SGHTA and CDR2 FQGNSA. CDR3 in amino acids: CASSSLKEQYF.

The genes are TRBV7-3 and TRBJ2-1; TCRdb selects TRBD2, and the lack of DNA leaves this call unchecked. Germline lookup yields CDR1 SGHTA and CDR2 FQGTGA. This CDR3 is built from 15 residues. This CDR3 is CASSLSGDAYNEQFF.

The gene calls are TRBV5-1 and TRBJ1-2; TCRdb proposes TRBD1, but this gene call is untestable without DNA. The germline V gene has CDR1 SGHRS and CDR2 YFSETQ. The CDR3 is 16 residues long. CDR3 region: CASSERISGQAGGYTF.

V and J are TRBV7-2 and TRBJ1-1. Germline V gives CDR1 SGHTA, CDR2 FQGNSA. The CDR3 sequence is 13 residues long. CDR3: CASSLARLDEAFF.

The chain carries TRBV7-3 and TRBJ2-7. The CDR3 runs 13 residues. The germline V gene has CDR1 SGHTA and CDR2 FQGTGA. CDR3 region: CASSFGVQQEQYF.

This chain links TRBV12-3 or TRBV12-4 with TRBJ2-3; with no DNA, the TCRdb D assignment of TRBD2 cannot be verified. This CDR3 contains 14 residues. This chain's CDR3 is CASSLGGRIDTQYF.